The clone carrying this T cell receptor beta chain was seen once. Measured with immunoSEQ multiplex PCR; TCRdb has only the in-frame clones, and not every one. The table lists some 130,000 clones, approximately 94% of them singletons. The data originate from a study of control samples from healthy donors and cancer patients. The CDR3 is made up of 16 amino acids. Germline CDR1 and CDR2: SGDLS and YYNGEE. With V trimmed by 3 bases and J by 3 bases, 9 bases remained unmatched. The chain joins TRBV9 to TRBJ2-3; 8 bases agree with TRBD2. This TCR was recovered from a man aged 25-40 years in good health. Sequencing was carried out using blood. CDR3 sequence: CASSATGLGATDTQYF. The CDR3 DNA reads as TGTGCCAGCAGCGCAACGGGACTAGGGGCTACAGATACGCAGTATTTT. The full variable domain, with the rest looked up from reference TRBV9 and TRBJ2-3, is DSGVTQTPKHLITATGQRVTLRCSPRSGDLSVYWYQQSLDQGLQFLIQYYNGEERAKGNILERFSAQQFPDLHSELNLSSLELGDSALYFCASSATGLGATDTQYFGPGTRLTVL.